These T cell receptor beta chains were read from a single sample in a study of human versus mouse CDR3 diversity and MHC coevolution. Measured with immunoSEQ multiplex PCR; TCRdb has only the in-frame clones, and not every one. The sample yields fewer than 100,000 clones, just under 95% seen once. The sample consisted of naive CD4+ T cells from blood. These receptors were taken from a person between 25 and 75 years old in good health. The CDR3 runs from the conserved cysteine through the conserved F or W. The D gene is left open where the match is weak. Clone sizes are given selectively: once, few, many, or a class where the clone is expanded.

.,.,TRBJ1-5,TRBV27,TGTGCCAGCAGTTCCCTTACATCCGCCCAATCAAGGCCCCAGCATTTT,CASSSLTSAQSRPQHF
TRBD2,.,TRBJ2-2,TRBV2,TGTGCCAGCAGTGAAGAGCTAGCGGGACGGAACACCGGGGAGCTGTTTTTT,CASSEELAGRNTGELFF
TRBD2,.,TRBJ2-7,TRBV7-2,TGTGCCAGCAGCGACCGGGACCGGGGGGGCTTGAGCTCCTACGAGCAGTACTTC,CASSDRDRGGLSSYEQYF
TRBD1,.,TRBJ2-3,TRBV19,TGTGCCAGTAGTCCCCGGACAGGGCCAAATACGCAGTATTTT,CASSPRTGPNTQYF
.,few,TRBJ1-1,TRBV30,TGTGCCTGGGAAGTACAGGTTGGCACTGAAGCTTTCTTT,CAWEVQVGTEAFF
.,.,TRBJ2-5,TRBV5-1,TGCGCCAGCCAATTTCCCCTCAGCCAAGAGACCCAGTACTTC,CASQFPLSQETQYF
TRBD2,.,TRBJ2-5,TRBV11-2,TGTGCCAGCAGCCCGGCGGGGGGCGGGGGGACCCAGTACTTC,CASSPAGGGGTQYF
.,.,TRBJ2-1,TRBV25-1,TGTGCCAGCACCCGAACGGGAGAATTGTTCTTC,CASTRTGELFF
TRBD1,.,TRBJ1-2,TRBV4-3,TGCGCCAGCAGCCATCCAGGGGGTGGCTACACCTTC,CASSHPGGGYTF
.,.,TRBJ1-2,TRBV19,TGTGCCAGTAGTATAGAGGAGCGCGGCTACACCTTC,CASSIEERGYTF
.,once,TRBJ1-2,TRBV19,TGTGCCAGTACTCCTACAGGGAACTATGGCTACACCTTC,CASTPTGNYGYTF
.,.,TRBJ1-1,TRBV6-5,TGTGCCAGCAGTCCGGAGGGTAAGAACACTGAAGCTTTCTTT,CASSPEGKNTEAFF
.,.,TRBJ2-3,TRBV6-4,TGTGCCAGCAGCGCCGAGGGTTTAGGCCCAACCGCGTATACGCAGTATTTT,CASSAEGLGPTAYTQYF
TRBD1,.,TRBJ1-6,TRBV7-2,TGTGCCAGCAGCTTAGACGAGGGACAGTTAGATTCACCCCTCCACTTT,CASSLDEGQLDSPLHF
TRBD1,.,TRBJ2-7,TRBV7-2,TGTGCCAGCAGCTTAAGTCTAGGGGACAGCCTATACGAGCAGTACTTC,CASSLSLGDSLYEQYF
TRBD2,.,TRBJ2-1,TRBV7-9,TGTGCCAGCAGCTGGACCGGGACTAGCAACAATGAGCAGTTCTTC,CASSWTGTSNNEQFF
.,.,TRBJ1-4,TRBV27,TGTGCCAGCAGGCGGGGTGCAACTAATGAAAAACTGTTTTTT,CASRRGATNEKLFF
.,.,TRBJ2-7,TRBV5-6,TGTGCCAGCAGCTTGGTCTCGAGAGGCTACGAGCAGTACTTC,CASSLVSRGYEQYF
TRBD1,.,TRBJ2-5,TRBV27,TGTGCCAGCAGTTTCCGCAGGGGGGAGACCCAGTACTTC,CASSFRRGETQYF
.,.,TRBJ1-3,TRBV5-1,TGCGCCAGCAGCTTGTCAGCACAGGCAAAGTGGGACACCATATATTTT,CASSLSAQAKWDTIYF
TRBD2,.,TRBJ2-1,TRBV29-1,TGCAGCGTCGCCCGGACTAGCGGGAGTGATGAGCAGTTCTTC,CSVARTSGSDEQFF
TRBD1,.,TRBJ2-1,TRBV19,TGTGCCAGTAGTCCCTCCGGGGACAGACACAATGAGCAGTTCTTC,CASSPSGDRHNEQFF
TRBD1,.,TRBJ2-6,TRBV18,TGTGCCAGCTCAGCCACGACAGGGTGGAGGTCTGGGGCCAACGTCCTGACTTTC,CASSATTGWRSGANVLTF
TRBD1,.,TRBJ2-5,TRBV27,TGTGCCAGCAGTTTATGGGGGACAGGAGTAAGGACCCAGTACTTC,CASSLWGTGVRTQYF
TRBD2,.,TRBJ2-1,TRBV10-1,TGCGCCAGTGGGCCGGGGGGGCGGTCTTGTAATGAGCAGTTCTTC,CASGPGGRSCNEQFF
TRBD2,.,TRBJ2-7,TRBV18,TGTGCCAGCTCCTCGACTAGCGGGGGGGGTGAGCAGTACTTC,CASSSTSGGGEQYF
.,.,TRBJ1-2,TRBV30,TGTGCCTGGAGTGTACAGGGTAATGGCTACACCTTC,CAWSVQGNGYTF
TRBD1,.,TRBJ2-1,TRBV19,TGTGCCAGTAAGACGGACAGGGGCGATGAGCAGTTCTTC,CASKTDRGDEQFF
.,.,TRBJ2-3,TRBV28,TGTGCCAGCAGTTTTGGACAGCTCACAGATACGCAGTATTTT,CASSFGQLTDTQYF
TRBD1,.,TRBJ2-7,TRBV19,TGTGCCAGTAGTAGCGCCGGGACAGTACTTCCTTACGAGCAGTACTTC,CASSSAGTVLPYEQYF
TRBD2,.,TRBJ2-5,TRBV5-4,TGTGCCAGCAGCCCCGGACTAGCGGGGTTAGAGACCCAGTACTTC,CASSPGLAGLETQYF
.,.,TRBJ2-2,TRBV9,TGTGCCAGCAGCCCCTTTTCCTCGAACACCGGGGAGCTGTTTTTT,CASSPFSSNTGELFF
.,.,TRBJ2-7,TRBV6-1,TGTGCCAGCGGCCGTAGGTTGGGCAGCACCTACGAGCAGTACTTC,CASGRRLGSTYEQYF
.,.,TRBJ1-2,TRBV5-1,TGCGCCAGCAGCTTGGACAGGGCGGGCTATGGCTACACCTTC,CASSLDRAGYGYTF